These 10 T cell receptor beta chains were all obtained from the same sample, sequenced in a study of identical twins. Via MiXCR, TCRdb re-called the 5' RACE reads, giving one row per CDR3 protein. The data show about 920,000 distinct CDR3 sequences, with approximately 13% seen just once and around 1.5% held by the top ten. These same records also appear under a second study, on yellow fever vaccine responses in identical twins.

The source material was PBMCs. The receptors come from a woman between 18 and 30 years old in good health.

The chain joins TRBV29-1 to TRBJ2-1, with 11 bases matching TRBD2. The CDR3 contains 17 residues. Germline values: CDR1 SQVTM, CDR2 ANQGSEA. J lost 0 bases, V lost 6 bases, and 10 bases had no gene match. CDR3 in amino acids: CSVSTSGIPSSYNEQFF. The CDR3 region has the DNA TGCAGCGTATCGACTAGCGGGATTCCAAGCTCCTACAATGAGCAGTTCTTC.

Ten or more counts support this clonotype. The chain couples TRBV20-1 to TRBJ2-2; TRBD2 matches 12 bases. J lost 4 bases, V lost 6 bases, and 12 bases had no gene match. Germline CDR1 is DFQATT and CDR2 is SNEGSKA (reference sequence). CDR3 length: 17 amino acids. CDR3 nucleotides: TGCAGTGCCGAGGGGTCTAGCGGGGGGGCCGGCACCGGGGAGCTGTTTTTT. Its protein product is CSAEGSSGGAGTGELFF.

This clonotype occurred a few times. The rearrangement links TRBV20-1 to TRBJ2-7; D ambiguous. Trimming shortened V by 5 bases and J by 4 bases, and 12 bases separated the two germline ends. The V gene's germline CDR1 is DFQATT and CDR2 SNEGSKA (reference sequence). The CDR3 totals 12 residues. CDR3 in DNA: TGCAGTGCTCAAGAGAGTGGGTACGAGCAGTACTTC. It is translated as CSAQESGYEQYF.

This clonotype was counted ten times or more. In DNA, the CDR3 is TGTGCCAGCAGTTTCTGGCGGGACACTGAAGCTTTCTTT. It is translated as CASSFWRDTEAFF. J is TRBJ1-1 and V is TRBV12-3 or TRBV12-4; D unclear. The CDR3 contains 13 residues. The V end was cut by 3 bases, the J end by 3 bases, with 8 bases between.

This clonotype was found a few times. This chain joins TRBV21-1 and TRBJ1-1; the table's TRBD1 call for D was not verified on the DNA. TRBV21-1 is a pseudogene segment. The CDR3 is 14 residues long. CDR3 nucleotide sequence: TGTGCCAGCATTCCCGGGACAGCAGACACTGAAGCTTTCTTT. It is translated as CASIPGTADTEAFF.

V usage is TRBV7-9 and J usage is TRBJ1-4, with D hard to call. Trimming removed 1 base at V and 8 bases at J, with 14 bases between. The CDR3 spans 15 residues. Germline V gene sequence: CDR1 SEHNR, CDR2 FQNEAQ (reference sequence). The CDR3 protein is CASSLGAVGGEKLFF. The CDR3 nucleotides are TGTGCCAGCAGCTTAGGAGCAGTCGGAGGGGAAAAACTGTTTTTT.

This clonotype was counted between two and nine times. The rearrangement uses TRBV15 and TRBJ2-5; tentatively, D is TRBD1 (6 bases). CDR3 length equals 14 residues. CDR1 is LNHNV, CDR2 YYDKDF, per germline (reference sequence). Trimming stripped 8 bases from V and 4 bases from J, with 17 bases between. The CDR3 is CATRDILAGETQYF. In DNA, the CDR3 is TGTGCCACCCGGGACATCTTGGCCGGAGAGACCCAGTACTTC. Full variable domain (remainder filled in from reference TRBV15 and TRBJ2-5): DAMVIQNPRYQVTQFGKPVTLSCSQTLNHNVMYWYQQKSSQAPKLLFHYYDKDFNNEADTPDNFQSRRPNTSFCFLDIRSPGLGDTAMYLCATRDILAGETQYFGPGTRLLVL.

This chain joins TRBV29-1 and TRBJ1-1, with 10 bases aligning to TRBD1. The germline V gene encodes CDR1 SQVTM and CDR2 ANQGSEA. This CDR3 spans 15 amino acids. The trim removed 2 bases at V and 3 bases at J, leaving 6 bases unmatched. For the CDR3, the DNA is TGCAGCGTTGAATCTTGGACAGGGGGGGACACTGAAGCTTTCTTT. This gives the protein CSVESWTGGDTEAFF.

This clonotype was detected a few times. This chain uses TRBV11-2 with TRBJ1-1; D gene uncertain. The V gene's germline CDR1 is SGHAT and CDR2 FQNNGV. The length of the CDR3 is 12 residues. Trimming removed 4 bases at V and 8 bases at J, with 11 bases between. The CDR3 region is CASSSPRLEAFF. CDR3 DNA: TGTGCCAGCAGCTCCCCCCGACTAGAAGCTTTCTTT.

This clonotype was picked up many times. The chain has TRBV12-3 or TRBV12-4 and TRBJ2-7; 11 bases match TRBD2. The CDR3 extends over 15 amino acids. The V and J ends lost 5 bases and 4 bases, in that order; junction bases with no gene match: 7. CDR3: CASSPTSGSNYEQYF. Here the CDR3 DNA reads TGTGCCAGCAGTCCTACTAGCGGGAGTAATTACGAGCAGTACTTC.